The clone carrying this TCR beta chain has a count of ten or more. Its antigen is undetermined. Germline CDR1 and CDR2: SQVTM and ANQGSEA. The CDR3 loop spans 14 amino acids. Trimming pared 5 bases from V and 1 base from J, leaving 14 bases between. The data originate from a study of early T cells in non-severe SARS-CoV-2 infection. Study details: Alpha and beta chains were unpaired, from unsorted whole-blood bulk RNA.

Each cDNA molecule carried a unique molecular identifier. From the 5' RACE reads, TCRdb called clonotypes with MiXCR, one entry per CDR3 protein. The profile shows tens of thousands of distinct CDR3 sequences, about 6.7% of them singletons. Study-level points and caveats: The VDJdb matching leaned toward anti-spike CD8 responses and overlooked private and CD4 specificities.

The chain combines TRBV29-1 with TRBJ1-1; possibly TRBD1 for D (6 bases). Sequencing was performed on whole blood. The source of this sequence is an adult who was a healthcare worker with PCR-confirmed SARS-CoV-2 infection or an uninfected control (not recorded which). CDR3: CSVQGPGENTEAFF. Here the CDR3 DNA reads TGCAGCGTTCAAGGACCAGGGGAGAACACTGAAGCTTTCTTT.